Below, one T cell receptor delta chain is given with its context. This clone's antigen is unknown. One end of the junction fails to match germline, which may point to a read error. Different DNA sequences within this sample yield the same CDR3. These data originate in a study of gamma-delta chains in newborns, infants, children (dated by TCRdb to the late 2010s). A note on the overall study: In the study title, it is stated that polyclonal expansion of innate gammadelta T cells is driven by microbial exposure immediately after birth. How innate gammadelta T cell populations in human newborns were shaped by microbial exposure immediately after birth was investigated in the study.

TCRdb names Illumina MiSeq as the instrument used. TCRdb reprocessed the public reads with the caller CATT; rows with the same DNA were merged afterwards. The sample table holds about 8,500 delta-chain clones, of which 3% to 4% were seen once. The top ten hold 16% of the sample. The CDR3, from cysteine to phenylalanine, totals 19 residues. Of the read, only the CDR3 DNA is kept; its 57 bases are in frame from base 1. Reading the germline V gene gives CDR1 GEAIGNYY and CDR2 EKD. The sample was blood. Here the chain combines TRDV2 and TRDJ3; TRDD3 agrees with 9 junctional bases. This clonotype was sampled from a child who was a newborn, infant or young child, either healthy, febrile or measles-vaccinated (not recorded which). The base sequence is TGTGCCTGTGACACCGTGGGGATACGGAACTCCTGGGACACACGACAGATGTTTTTC. It specifies CACDTVGIRNSWDTRQMFF.